This TCR beta chain comes out of a study of cytomegalovirus exposure and HLA in healthy donors. About the study: Earlier, about 180 million T cells were analyzed, and fewer than 120 million unique TCR beta sequences were found among them. Study results and limitations: Published work reported that the classifier diagnosed cytomegalovirus status with high specificity and sensitivity. Three CMV-associated chains were confirmed in vitro to be specific for CMV antigens.

The CDR3 has 14 residues. Germline V gene data show CDR1 as SNHLY and CDR2 as FYNNEI. The junction had 7 bases not matched to a gene; V was cut back by 8 bases and J by 6 bases. Concerning this clone: Its target is not known.

PCR used 60 Vbeta primers and 13 Jbeta primers. Assay: immunoSEQ multiplex PCR; the TCRdb copy retains only in-frame clones and omits some. The sample holds 90,000 to 140,000 clones; less than 85% are singletons and the top ten take more than 8%. This rearrangement joins TRBV2 to TRBJ1-6; 7 nucleotides agree with TRBD1. The material sequenced was PBMCs. The clonotype comes from a man aged 35 to 55 in good health and CMV-seropositive. CDR3 residues: CASERQGANSPLHF. In nucleotides, the CDR3 is TGTGCCAGCGAGAGACAGGGAGCTAATTCACCCCTCCACTTT.